This passage covers 24 T cell receptor beta chains from one sample sequenced in a study of OX40 agonist ivuxolimab in advanced cancers. Assay: immunoSEQ multiplex PCR; the TCRdb copy retains only in-frame clones and omits some. The repertoire consists of 90,000 to 100,000 clones, with about 88% occurring once and the leading ten covering around 0.82%. This sample comprised CD4+ or CD8+ T cells sorted from blood, obtained in a trial of the OX40 agonist ivuxolimab. The receptor source for this set is an adult with an advanced solid tumor such as melanoma, head and neck, liver or kidney cancer.

The CDR3, as DNA: TGTGCCAGCAGCTTAGAGGGGACCTACCCTGATTCCTACGAGCAGTACTTC. Translating gives CASSLEGTYPDSYEQYF. The chain recombines TRBV7-9 with TRBJ2-7, with D possibly called TRBD1 or TRBD2 (5 bases each). The CDR3 extends over 17 amino acids. Germline V gene data show CDR1 as SEHNR and CDR2 as FQNEAQ (reference sequence). Trimming shortened V by 1 base and J by 1 base, and 17 bases separated the two germline ends.

As for this clone: Its ends do not fully match the called genes, so a read error is possible. The chain recombines TRBV7-9 with TRBJ2-1; 9 bases line up with TRBD2. Germline V gives CDR1 SEHNR, CDR2 FQNEAQ (reference sequence). The CDR3 spans 16 residues. The CDR3 coding sequence is TGTGCCAGCAGCGTAGCTAGCGGGGCACCCTACAATGAGCAGTTCTTC. Amino acids: CASSVASGAPYNEQFF.

This clone appeared a few times. J is TRBJ1-4 and V is TRBV6-1; possibly TRBD1 for D (5 bases). V was pared by 7 bases and J by 5 bases, with 11 bases between. Germline-derived CDR1 and CDR2 are MNHNS and SASEGT. The CDR3 covers 13 residues. DNA for the CDR3: TGTGCCAGCATACTGCGACAGAATGAAAAACTGTTTTTT. As protein: CASILRQNEKLFF.

The rearrangement joins TRBV18 to TRBJ2-1; the D is unclear. CDR3 length: 17 residues. V dropped 6 bases and J dropped 1 base, with 19 bases sitting between them. CDR1 and CDR2 (germline): KGHSH, LQKENI. CDR3 nucleotides: TGTGCCAGCTCGCTAAATGGCCCCGGAACTTCCTACAATGAGCAGTTCTTC. This translates into CASSLNGPGTSYNEQFF.

The chain employs TRBV7-2 and TRBJ2-5, with 12 bases fitting TRBD2. The length of the CDR3 is 14 residues. CDR1 SGHTA and CDR2 FQGNSA come from the germline V gene. J was trimmed by 11 bases and V by 5 bases; bases with no gene match: 9. CDR3 amino acids: CASSATTSGRPQYF. The CDR3 DNA is TGTGCCAGCAGCGCGACTACTAGCGGGAGGCCGCAGTACTTC.

The V gene is TRBV7-3, the J gene TRBJ2-2; D perhaps matches TRBD2 (6 bases). V lost 5 bases, J lost 0 bases, and 10 bases lay in between. Germline V gene data show CDR1 as SGHTA and CDR2 as FQGTGA. The CDR3 length is 15 residues. The CDR3 region is CASSGSGANTGELFF. CDR3 bases: TGTGCCAGCAGCGGTAGCGGAGCGAACACCGGGGAGCTGTTTTTT.

This sequence joins TRBV9 and TRBJ2-2, with 9 positions matching TRBD2. Trimming removed 1 base from V and 4 bases from J; junction bases left unmatched: 2. The germline gives CDR1 SGDLS, CDR2 YYNGEE. This CDR3 has 15 amino acids. The CDR3 nucleotides read TGTGCCAGCAGCGTACCAGCGGGAGGCACCGGGGAGCTGTTTTTT. This gives the protein CASSVPAGGTGELFF.

The chain combines TRBV19 with TRBJ2-1; 14 bases line up with TRBD2. The V and J ends lost 6 bases and 7 bases, in that order; junction bases with no gene match: 8. CDR1 is LNHDA, CDR2 SQIVND, per germline (reference sequence). The CDR3 spans 16 residues. CDR3: CASSPVGTSGRNEQFF. CDR3 nucleotide sequence: TGTGCCAGTAGCCCTGTCGGGACTAGCGGGAGAAATGAGCAGTTCTTC.

The chain uses TRBV7-2 and TRBJ1-5; D is perhaps TRBD1 (6 bases). Germline lookup yields CDR1 SGHTA and CDR2 FQGNSA. Deletions cut 4 bases from V and 1 base from J, with 14 bases between. The CDR3 runs 16 residues. The CDR3 protein is CASSSDSGTSNQPQHF. The CDR3 DNA follows: TGTGCCAGCAGCTCAGATTCCGGGACAAGCAATCAGCCCCAGCATTTT. The variable domain in full, with the rest retrieved from reference TRBV7-2 and TRBJ1-5, is GAGVSQSPSNKVTEKGKDVELRCDPISGHTALYWYRQSLGQGLEFLIYFQGNSAPDKSGLPSDRFSAERTGGSVSTLTIQRTQQEDSAVYLCASSSDSGTSNQPQHFGDGTRLSIL.

The V gene is TRBV5-1, the J gene TRBJ2-7; 11 bases fit TRBD2. This CDR3 has 16 residues. Germline CDR1 is SGHRS and CDR2 is YFSETQ. Germline trimming cut 4 bases from V and 3 bases from J; bases unmatched to any gene: 9. CDR3: CASSSGLAGLYYEQYF. CDR3 nucleotides: TGCGCCAGCAGCAGCGGACTAGCGGGTCTCTACTACGAGCAGTACTTC.

Here the CDR3 reads CASSATSEQYF. CDR3 nucleotide sequence: TGTGCCAGCAGTGCCACTAGCGAGCAGTACTTC. This rearrangement joins TRBV6-6 to TRBJ2-7; tentatively, D is TRBD2 (5 bases). The CDR3 has 11 residues. V was trimmed by 5 bases and J by 6 bases, leaving 8 bases between them. Germline assignment: CDR1 MNHNY and CDR2 SVGAGI (reference sequence).

The chain links TRBV4-1 to TRBJ2-1, with 10 bases fitting TRBD1. V trimming: 4 bases; J trimming: 4 bases; junction bases outside the gene matches: 13. In germline, CDR1 is MGHRA, CDR2 YSYEKL. The CDR3 extends over 18 amino acids. The CDR3 protein is CASSLRQGAMTPYNEQFF. The CDR3 nucleotides are TGCGCCAGCAGCCTTAGACAGGGGGCGATGACTCCTTACAATGAGCAGTTCTTC.

The chain recombines TRBV6-5 with TRBJ2-7; D might be TRBD1 (5 bases). Germline lookup yields CDR1 MNHEY and CDR2 SVGAGI. The CDR3 sequence is 13 residues long. Written as DNA, the CDR3 is TGTACCCAGGGAACTCCGAGCTCCTACGAGCAGTACTTC. Protein sequence: CTQGTPSSYEQYF.

The rearrangement uses TRBV6-1 and TRBJ2-7, with TRBD1 matching over 8 bases. The V and J ends lost 6 bases and 0 bases, in that order; junction bases with no gene match: 7. Germline V CDR1 and CDR2: MNHNS, SASEGT. This CDR3 contains 15 residues. CDR3 amino acids: CASRDLTGASYEQYF. The DNA of the CDR3 is TGTGCCAGCAGGGATTTGACAGGGGCCTCCTACGAGCAGTACTTC.

V is TRBV2 and J is TRBJ1-5; 7 bases are a match to TRBD1. V lost 9 bases and J lost 0; bases outside the gene matches: 5. The CDR3 consists of 14 residues. Germline V gene data show CDR1 as SNHLY and CDR2 as FYNNEI. CDR3 coding DNA: TGTGCCAGAGGGGGCAGCAATAGCAATCAGCCCCAGCATTTT. Its translation: CARGGSNSNQPQHF. The full variable domain, rest sourced from reference TRBV2 and TRBJ1-5, is EPEVTQTPSHQVTQMGQEVILRCVPISNHLYFYWYRQILGQKVEFLVSFYNNEISEKSEIFDDQFSVERPDGSNFTLKIRSTKLEDSAMYFCARGGSNSNQPQHFGDGTRLSIL.

For this clone: The identical CDR3 is also encoded by other nucleotide sequences in the sample. J is TRBJ2-5 and V is TRBV12-5; D call uncertain. Germline V gene sequence: CDR1 LGHNT, CDR2 FRNRAP. Trimming pared 1 base from V and 5 bases from J, leaving 8 bases between. This CDR3 has 13 amino acids. The CDR3 region has the DNA TGTGCTAGTGGTTTGGAGCTGAGGGAGACCCAGTACTTC. Amino acids: CASGLELRETQYF.

The chain couples TRBV2 to TRBJ2-1; 11 bases map to TRBD2. V shed 6 bases and J 4 bases; nucleotides not matched to a gene: 11. The CDR3 sequence is 17 residues long. Germline loops: CDR1 SNHLY, CDR2 FYNNEI. The CDR3 reads CASSGKIAGGPYNEQFF. CDR3 sequence (DNA): TGTGCCAGCAGCGGGAAAATAGCGGGAGGGCCTTACAATGAGCAGTTCTTC.

V and J are TRBV21-1 and TRBJ1-6. TRBV21-1 is listed as a pseudogene. CDR3 size: 16 residues. The CDR3, as DNA: TGTGCCAGCAGCAAAGTTCGAGAGGAACCGTCTGTATCCCTCCACTTT. It translates to CASSKVREEPSVSLHF.

J is TRBJ1-1 and V is TRBV6-6, with unresolved D. The CDR3 is 10 residues long. V dropped 0 bases and J dropped 13 bases, with 6 bases sitting between them. CDR1 is MNHNY and CDR2 is SVGAGI in the germline V gene (reference sequence). DNA for the CDR3: TGTGCCAGCAGTTACTCCTATGTTTTCTTT. Encoded protein: CASSYSYVFF.

This chain uses TRBV14 with TRBJ2-5; D possibly corresponds to TRBD2 (7 bases). Germline values: CDR1 SGHDN, CDR2 FVKESK. V was shortened by 1 base and J by 6 bases, with 12 bases between the two germline ends. The CDR3 has 14 residues. The CDR3 DNA is TGTGCCAGCAGCCAAGGAGGGGGGGTGAAGACCCAGTACTTC. This translates into CASSQGGGVKTQYF.

The chain uses TRBV7-3 and TRBJ2-7; 9 nucleotides agree with TRBD1. This CDR3 is built from 16 residues. CDR1 SGHTA and CDR2 FQGTGA come from the germline V gene. With V trimmed by 5 bases and J by 3 bases, 11 bases remained unmatched. CDR3: CASSPNPGQGIYEQYF. CDR3 sequence (DNA): TGTGCCAGCAGCCCGAACCCGGGACAGGGAATCTACGAGCAGTACTTC.

The gene calls are TRBV19 and TRBJ1-5; no clear D gene. V was shortened by 3 bases and J by 7 bases, with 7 bases between the two germline ends. This CDR3 has 12 residues. Germline loops: CDR1 LNHDA, CDR2 SQIVND (reference sequence). CDR3 sequence: CASSIREQPQHF. CDR3 bases: TGTGCCAGTAGTATTAGGGAACAGCCCCAGCATTTT.

V gene TRBV7-2 combines with J gene TRBJ1-4, with D tentatively TRBD1 (6 bases). The germline V gene encodes CDR1 SGHTA and CDR2 FQGNSA. This CDR3 is built from 14 residues. Between the trimmed V and J ends, which lost 2 bases and 8 bases, there was a span of 12 bases. The CDR3 sequence is CASSLTGSGEKLFF. As DNA, the CDR3 is TGTGCCAGCAGCTTAACAGGGAGCGGGGAAAAACTGTTTTTT.

V gene TRBV6-6 combines with J gene TRBJ2-1; TRBD1 matches at 7 bases. Per the germline V gene, CDR1 is MNHNY and CDR2 is SVGAGI (reference sequence). Unmatched junction bases numbered 4, after V lost 5 bases and J lost 9 bases. The CDR3 length is 12 residues. This CDR3 reads CASSPSGGEQFF. CDR3 nucleotide sequence: TGTGCCAGCAGTCCCTCAGGGGGTGAGCAGTTCTTC.